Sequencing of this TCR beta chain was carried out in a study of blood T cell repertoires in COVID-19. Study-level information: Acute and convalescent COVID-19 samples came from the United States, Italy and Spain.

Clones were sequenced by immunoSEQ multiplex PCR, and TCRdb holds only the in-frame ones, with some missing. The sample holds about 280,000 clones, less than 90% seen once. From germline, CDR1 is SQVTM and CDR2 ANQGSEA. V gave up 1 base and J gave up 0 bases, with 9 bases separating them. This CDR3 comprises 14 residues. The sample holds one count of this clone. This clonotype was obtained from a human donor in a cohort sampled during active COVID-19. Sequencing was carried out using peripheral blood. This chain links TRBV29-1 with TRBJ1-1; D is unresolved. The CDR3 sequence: CSVEGPSMNTEAFF. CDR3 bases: TGCAGCGTTGAAGGGCCGTCCATGAACACTGAAGCTTTCTTT.